The rows below give T cell receptor beta chains drawn from one sample of a study of T cell responses to AZD1222 COVID-19 vaccine. The repertoire was sequenced with immunoSEQ multiplex PCR; TCRdb's copy has only in-frame clones and lacks some. Among 150,000 or so clones listed, 80% to 90% were seen once. The sample consisted of peripheral blood, taken on day 0 of AZD1222 vaccination. The receptors here all came from an adult in good health. The CDR3 runs from the conserved cysteine through the conserved F or W. The order of the fields is V gene, clone size, J gene, D gene, CDR3 protein, CDR3 DNA. A D gene is named only where the DNA matches it firmly. For some rows the clone size is stated as once, few or many, or as a class when expanded; others skip it.

v_gene: TRBV28
abundance: NA
j_gene: TRBJ1-1
d_gene: NA
CDR3aa: CASSFGDRRGEAFF
CDR3nt: TGTGCCAGCAGTTTTGGGGACCGAAGGGGTGAAGCTTTCTTT

v_gene: TRBV7-2
abundance: NA
j_gene: TRBJ1-1
d_gene: NA
CDR3aa: CASGGRQNTEAFF
CDR3nt: TGTGCCAGCGGGGGGAGACAGAACACTGAAGCTTTCTTT

v_gene: TRBV7-2
abundance: NA
j_gene: TRBJ2-7
d_gene: TRBD1
CDR3aa: CASSLAPGGVYEQYF
CDR3nt: TGTGCCAGCAGCTTAGCCCCAGGGGGCGTCTACGAGCAGTACTTC

v_gene: TRBV10-1
abundance: NA
j_gene: TRBJ2-7
d_gene: NA
CDR3aa: CASSENLASYEQYF
CDR3nt: TGCGCCAGCAGCGAAAATTTGGCATCCTACGAGCAGTACTTC

v_gene: TRBV11-3
abundance: NA
j_gene: TRBJ2-7
d_gene: TRBD1
CDR3aa: CASSGQDYEQYF
CDR3nt: TGTGCCAGCAGCGGACAGGACTACGAGCAGTACTTC

v_gene: TRBV19
abundance: NA
j_gene: TRBJ2-4
d_gene: TRBD2
CDR3aa: CASSIVSGGRGNIQYF
CDR3nt: TGTGCCAGTAGTATAGTCTCCGGCGGGAGAGGGAACATTCAGTACTTC

v_gene: TRBV5-1
abundance: NA
j_gene: TRBJ2-2
d_gene: TRBD2
CDR3aa: CASSLVGGSNTGELFF
CDR3nt: TGCGCCAGCAGCTTGGTTGGCGGGAGTAACACCGGGGAGCTGTTTTTT

v_gene: TRBV12-3/TRBV12-4
abundance: NA
j_gene: TRBJ1-2
d_gene: NA
CDR3aa: CASSLGDGYTF
CDR3nt: TGTGCCAGCAGTTTAGGTGATGGCTACACCTTC

v_gene: TRBV10-2
abundance: NA
j_gene: TRBJ1-1
d_gene: NA
CDR3aa: CASSLPVRGTEAFF
CDR3nt: TGCGCCAGCAGCCTCCCGGTCAGGGGCACTGAAGCTTTCTTT

v_gene: TRBV6-5
abundance: NA
j_gene: TRBJ1-5
d_gene: NA
CDR3aa: CASSLQGSGQPQHF
CDR3nt: TGTGCCAGCAGTCTACAGGGATCCGGGCAGCCCCAGCATTTT

v_gene: TRBV19
abundance: once
j_gene: TRBJ1-1
d_gene: NA
CDR3aa: CASRRTNTEAFF
CDR3nt: TGTGCCAGCCGGAGAACGAACACTGAAGCTTTCTTT

v_gene: TRBV7-2
abundance: NA
j_gene: TRBJ2-1
d_gene: NA
CDR3aa: CASSAGTIYNEQFF
CDR3nt: TGTGCCAGCAGCGCCGGGACAATCTACAATGAGCAGTTCTTC

v_gene: TRBV5-1
abundance: NA
j_gene: TRBJ2-7
d_gene: NA
CDR3aa: CASSETLPSEQYF
CDR3nt: TGCGCCAGCAGCGAGACACTCCCTTCCGAGCAGTACTTC

v_gene: TRBV28
abundance: NA
j_gene: TRBJ1-5
d_gene: TRBD1
CDR3aa: CASRPLAPSGRGQQPQHF
CDR3nt: TGTGCCAGCAGACCCCTTGCCCCTTCCGGCAGGGGGCAACAGCCCCAGCATTTT

v_gene: TRBV28
abundance: NA
j_gene: TRBJ1-3
d_gene: NA
CDR3aa: CASTPPRAASGNTIYF
CDR3nt: TGTGCCAGCACCCCGCCAAGGGCGGCCTCTGGAAACACCATATATTTT

v_gene: TRBV5-4
abundance: NA
j_gene: TRBJ2-1
d_gene: NA
CDR3aa: CASSSTSSFYNEQFF
CDR3nt: TGTGCCAGCAGTTCTACTAGCAGTTTCTACAATGAGCAGTTCTTC

v_gene: TRBV5-5
abundance: NA
j_gene: TRBJ2-3
d_gene: TRBD2
CDR3aa: CASSLILAGTDTQYF
CDR3nt: TGTGCCAGCAGCTTGATACTAGCGGGCACAGATACGCAGTATTTT

v_gene: TRBV7-9
abundance: NA
j_gene: TRBJ1-3
d_gene: TRBD1
CDR3aa: CASSLGQDRDGNTIYF
CDR3nt: TGTGCCAGCAGCTTAGGACAGGACAGGGATGGAAACACCATATATTTT

v_gene: TRBV5-1
abundance: NA
j_gene: TRBJ2-2
d_gene: NA
CDR3aa: CASSLGDRGFTGELFF
CDR3nt: TGCGCCAGCAGCTTGGGGGATAGGGGATTCACCGGGGAGCTGTTTTTT

v_gene: TRBV6-1
abundance: NA
j_gene: TRBJ1-5
d_gene: NA
CDR3aa: CASSGKQGTGNQPQHF
CDR3nt: TGTGCCAGCAGTGGAAAACAAGGGACGGGTAATCAGCCCCAGCATTTT

v_gene: TRBV11-2
abundance: NA
j_gene: TRBJ1-6
d_gene: NA
CDR3aa: CASSLTERNNSPLHF
CDR3nt: TGTGCCAGCAGCTTGACTGAAAGGAATAATTCACCCCTCCACTTT

v_gene: TRBV20-1
abundance: once
j_gene: TRBJ1-5
d_gene: NA
CDR3aa: CSASHGVSNQPQHF
CDR3nt: TGCAGTGCTAGTCACGGGGTTAGCAATCAGCCCCAGCATTTT

v_gene: TRBV11-2
abundance: NA
j_gene: TRBJ2-7
d_gene: NA
CDR3aa: CASSLDPSSYEQYF
CDR3nt: TGTGCCAGCAGCTTAGACCCATCCTCCTACGAGCAGTACTTC

v_gene: TRBV7-8
abundance: NA
j_gene: TRBJ1-1
d_gene: TRBD1
CDR3aa: CASSLDRGRTEAFF
CDR3nt: TGTGCCAGCAGCTTAGACAGGGGGCGAACTGAAGCTTTCTTT

v_gene: TRBV27
abundance: NA
j_gene: TRBJ2-1
d_gene: TRBD2
CDR3aa: CASGAGVVNEQFF
CDR3nt: TGTGCCAGCGGAGCGGGAGTCGTAAATGAGCAGTTCTTC

v_gene: TRBV6-5
abundance: NA
j_gene: TRBJ2-7
d_gene: TRBD1
CDR3aa: CASSSNRGIYEQYF
CDR3nt: TGTGCCAGCAGTTCTAACAGGGGTATTTACGAGCAGTACTTC

v_gene: TRBV5-4
abundance: few
j_gene: TRBJ1-2
d_gene: NA
CDR3aa: CASSLLGSYGYTF
CDR3nt: TGTGCCAGCAGCTTGCTGGGTTCCTATGGCTACACCTTC

v_gene: TRBV29-1
abundance: NA
j_gene: TRBJ2-7
d_gene: TRBD1
CDR3aa: CSAELGTGTGPYEQYF
CDR3nt: TGCAGCGCTGAACTCGGGACGGGGACAGGACCCTACGAGCAGTACTTC

v_gene: TRBV11-2
abundance: NA
j_gene: TRBJ1-4
d_gene: NA
CDR3aa: CASSPLLGATNEKLFF
CDR3nt: TGTGCCAGCAGCCCGTTGTTGGGGGCAACTAATGAAAAACTGTTTTTT

v_gene: TRBV7-9
abundance: NA
j_gene: TRBJ2-5
d_gene: TRBD1
CDR3aa: CASSLAYGTGVKETQYF
CDR3nt: TGTGCCAGCAGCTTAGCTTACGGGACAGGGGTAAAAGAGACCCAGTACTTC

v_gene: TRBV12-2
abundance: NA
j_gene: TRBJ2-2
d_gene: NA
CDR3aa: CASRLVSTPNTGELFF
CDR3nt: TGTGCAAGTCGCTTAGTCTCAACCCCGAACACCGGGGAGCTGTTTTTT

v_gene: TRBV18
abundance: NA
j_gene: TRBJ1-6
d_gene: NA
CDR3aa: CASSPGGGDSPLHF
CDR3nt: TGTGCCAGCTCCCCCGGTGGGGGTGATTCACCCCTCCACTTT

v_gene: TRBV5-1
abundance: NA
j_gene: TRBJ2-7
d_gene: TRBD1
CDR3aa: CASNPGQGGEQYF
CDR3nt: TGCGCCAGCAACCCGGGACAGGGTGGCGAGCAGTACTTC

v_gene: TRBV9
abundance: NA
j_gene: TRBJ1-1
d_gene: NA
CDR3aa: CASSVAPDTEAFF
CDR3nt: TGTGCCAGCAGCGTAGCTCCAGACACTGAAGCTTTCTTT

v_gene: TRBV5-5
abundance: few
j_gene: TRBJ2-5
d_gene: NA
CDR3aa: CASSLTRQETQYF
CDR3nt: TGTGCCAGCAGCTTGACACGGCAAGAGACCCAGTACTTC

v_gene: TRBV15
abundance: NA
j_gene: TRBJ2-1
d_gene: NA
CDR3aa: CATSRENSYEQFF
CDR3nt: TGTGCCACCAGCAGAGAGAATAGCTATGAGCAGTTCTTC

v_gene: TRBV7-2
abundance: NA
j_gene: TRBJ1-5
d_gene: NA
CDR3aa: CASSPGIRNQPQHF
CDR3nt: TGTGCCAGCAGCCCCGGGATTCGCAATCAGCCCCAGCATTTT

v_gene: TRBV6-1
abundance: NA
j_gene: TRBJ1-1
d_gene: TRBD1
CDR3aa: CASSAPQGATNTEAFF
CDR3nt: TGTGCCAGCAGTGCCCCACAGGGGGCAACGAACACTGAAGCTTTCTTT

v_gene: TRBV5-1
abundance: NA
j_gene: TRBJ2-7
d_gene: TRBD2
CDR3aa: CASSLTSGRSSYEQYF
CDR3nt: TGCGCCAGCAGCTTGACTAGCGGGAGGAGCTCCTACGAGCAGTACTTC

v_gene: TRBV15
abundance: NA
j_gene: TRBJ1-5
d_gene: NA
CDR3aa: CATSRVNQPQHF
CDR3nt: TGTGCCACCAGCAGAGTAAATCAGCCCCAGCATTTT

v_gene: TRBV11-2
abundance: NA
j_gene: TRBJ1-2
d_gene: NA
CDR3aa: CASSLRNSYGYTF
CDR3nt: TGTGCCAGCAGCTTAAGGAATAGCTATGGCTACACCTTC

v_gene: TRBV19
abundance: once
j_gene: TRBJ2-1
d_gene: TRBD2
CDR3aa: CASSGGTSGSSYNEQFF
CDR3nt: TGTGCCAGTAGTGGAGGGACTAGCGGGAGCTCCTACAATGAGCAGTTCTTC

v_gene: TRBV7-9
abundance: NA
j_gene: TRBJ1-3
d_gene: NA
CDR3aa: CASSPGGGSIRNTIYF
CDR3nt: TGTGCCAGCAGCCCCGGGGGGGGCTCGATCAGAAACACCATATATTTT

v_gene: TRBV6-1
abundance: NA
j_gene: TRBJ1-2
d_gene: NA
CDR3aa: CASSEAGGEPRYGYTF
CDR3nt: TGTGCCAGCAGTGAAGCGGGAGGCGAGCCCCGATATGGCTACACCTTC

v_gene: TRBV6-2/TRBV6-3
abundance: NA
j_gene: TRBJ2-4
d_gene: NA
CDR3aa: CASSSRENIQYF
CDR3nt: TGTGCCAGCAGCAGTCGAGAGAACATTCAGTACTTC

v_gene: TRBV7-2
abundance: NA
j_gene: TRBJ2-3
d_gene: NA
CDR3aa: CASSPGLAISTDTQYF
CDR3nt: TGTGCCAGCAGCCCCGGCCTAGCGATCAGCACAGATACGCAGTATTTT

v_gene: TRBV7-2
abundance: NA
j_gene: TRBJ1-3
d_gene: NA
CDR3aa: CASSARSSSGNTIYF
CDR3nt: TGTGCCAGCAGCGCCCGGTCCAGCTCTGGAAACACCATATATTTT

v_gene: TRBV7-2
abundance: NA
j_gene: TRBJ1-4
d_gene: NA
CDR3aa: CASSLDISGKLFF
CDR3nt: TGTGCCAGCAGCTTAGACATCAGTGGAAAACTGTTTTTT

v_gene: TRBV2
abundance: once
j_gene: TRBJ1-4
d_gene: NA
CDR3aa: CASSVEKLFF
CDR3nt: TGTGCCAGCAGTGTCGAAAAACTGTTTTTT

v_gene: TRBV7-9
abundance: NA
j_gene: TRBJ2-2
d_gene: TRBD2
CDR3aa: CASSRGTSGSLKGELFF
CDR3nt: TGTGCCAGCAGCCGCGGGACTAGCGGGAGTCTAAAGGGGGAGCTGTTTTTT

v_gene: TRBV28
abundance: NA
j_gene: TRBJ1-4
d_gene: TRBD1
CDR3aa: CASSIRSWDRVREKLFF
CDR3nt: TGTGCCAGCAGTATAAGGTCTTGGGACAGGGTCCGGGAAAAACTGTTTTTT